Listed below are T cell receptor beta chains from one sample, sequenced in a study of lymphopenia after photon versus proton radiotherapy. Here immunoSEQ multiplex PCR was the method, and the copy in TCRdb shows in-frame clones only, minus some. The sample contains about 68,000 clones, more than 75% of which appear only once. The specimen comprised peripheral blood, sampled from a patient treated with photon-based radiotherapy. The receptors derive from a woman in her sixties or seventies with pancreatic cancer. Each CDR3 is given without its conserved first and last residue.

>TRBV19|TRBJ1-4
ASSIWGEKLF
>TRBV7-9|TRBJ2-7
ASSLADAGSYEQY
>TRBV19|TRBJ2-2
ASSTTLTAGELF
>TRBV6-5|TRBJ2-2
ASVGPNTGELF
>TRBV7-2|TRBJ2-1
ASSSGNRANEQF
>TRBV7-2|TRBJ2-1
ASSLGTDEQF
>TRBV5-1|TRBJ2-1
ASSLGVKPSYNEQF
>TRBV6-6|TRBJ2-7
ASSPRYEQY
>TRBV7-3|TRBJ2-1
ASSLVAQEGRGNEQF
>TRBV27|TRBJ2-7
ASSRLAGSYEQY
>TRBV25-1|TRBJ2-5
ASSTTGGQGSETQY
>TRBV19|TRBJ2-2
ASSIPQGSNTGELF